Given below is one T cell receptor beta chain in context. The target of this receptor is not known. Base qualities are missing; no much larger clone stands one base away. This sample was included in a study of blood T cell repertoires in COVID-19 (dated by TCRdb to about 2020). About the investigation overall: The collaborator samples originated in the United States, Italy and Spain and spanned the acute and convalescent phases of COVID-19. The material from the prospective study consisted of cDNA or gDNA derived from T cells, B-cell-depleted T cells, or PBMCs. The dataset comprised deeply sampled blood TCRbeta repertoires from subjects exposed to, actively infected with, or recovered from COVID-19. A freely available public database, intended as a resource for researchers studying the immune response to SARS-CoV-2, is where the repertoires were released. The samples were drawn from the first 160 participants of the ongoing ImmuneRACE study and from over a thousand subjects provided by 6 global collaborators. A de-identified subject ID, COVID-19 status, age in years and sex were almost always included in the sample metadata. Where available, HLA class I and class II types were taken from metadata supplied by the sample provider and were not determined by assay-based typing. Overall results and qualifications from the work: Clinical and demographic metadata were provided uncurated, with the amount varying by source and participant.

Each collaborating institution followed its own protocols to collect whole blood in K2EDTA tubes. For TCRbeta analysis, collaborators shipped samples as frozen whole blood, isolated PBMCs, or DNA extracted from either of those sample types. TCRbeta CDR3 regions were amplified from genomic DNA using the immunoSEQ Assay, a bias-controlled multiplex PCR. Processing in the source paper ran as follows. The number of nucleated cells in each sample was estimated from the amplification of reference gene primers within the assay. Sequence reads were collapsed and filtered to measure the absolute abundance of every unique TCRbeta CDR3 rearrangement. For each sample, productive Simpson clonality was calculated by taking the square root of Simpson's diversity index across productive rearrangements. TCRdb re-hosts the immuneACCESS table, in-frame sequences only. Its copies lack some clones; in the studies checked, an unresolved V gene accounts for under half of them, and the cause for the rest is not known. V, J and clone size are those of that table, while D and trimming were read from the DNA. This sample gives under 150,000 clones in total; about 76% of them show up just once. The leading ten clones occupy more than 7.5% of the sample.

The CDR3, cysteine through phenylalanine, is 14 amino acids long. The read is trimmed to its CDR3 DNA, 42 bases read in frame from base 1. CDR1 and CDR2, per the germline V gene, are MNHEY and SVGAGI. V ends up 6 bases short and J 1 base short, with an unmatched junction base count of 2. The chain couples TRBV6-5 to TRBJ2-3; TRBD2 aligns with 9 central bases. This clonotype originated in a woman aged 55-69 years with active or convalescent COVID-19. The sequenced sample consisted of peripheral blood. Here the CDR3 is given as CASRIAGGTDTQYF. The nucleotide sequence reads as follows: TGTGCCAGCAGGATAGCGGGGGGCACAGATACGCAGTATTTT.